Listed here are 3 T cell receptor beta chains from one sample, sequenced in a study of blood T cells in healthy people across ages. Then a second PCR, running about 6 to 12 cycles, was carried out with a sample-barcoded 5' primer and a J-beta primer mix. TCRdb ran MiXCR on the 5' RACE reads and lists one entry per CDR3 protein. The sample holds 500,000 to 550,000 distinct CDR3 sequences, around 24% seen once. This same sample was also part of a study on T cells of mothers and their children.

The sequenced material came from blood. These receptors all come from a boy younger than 18 in good health.

V is TRBV5-1 and J is TRBJ2-3; 8 bases match TRBD1. This CDR3 spans 15 amino acids. Unmatched junction bases numbered 4, after V lost 4 bases and J lost 0 bases. The germline V gene has CDR1 SGHRS and CDR2 YFSETQ. CDR3 residues: CASSPGDRSTDTQYF. DNA for the CDR3: TGCGCCAGCAGCCCCGGGGACAGGAGCACAGATACGCAGTATTTT.

This clonotype is a singleton in its sample. The chain joins TRBV5-1 to TRBJ1-1, with D unclear. V lost 1 base and J 2 bases, leaving 12 bases between the germline ends. Looked up from germline, CDR1 is SGHRS and CDR2 is YFSETQ. The CDR3 sequence is 15 residues long. CDR3 residues: CASSLSTGINTEAFF. CDR3 bases: TGCGCCAGCAGCTTGTCTACGGGGATTAACACTGAAGCTTTCTTT.

The chain links TRBV14 to TRBJ2-1; 12 nucleotides align to TRBD2. The length of the CDR3 is 16 residues. Germline CDR1 SGHDN, CDR2 FVKESK. Germline trimming cut 3 bases from V and 8 bases from J; bases unmatched to any gene: 8. CDR3 nucleotide sequence: TGTGCCAGCAGCCACCGACTAGCGGGAGTTCTCGATGAGCAGTTCTTC. Translating gives CASSHRLAGVLDEQFF.